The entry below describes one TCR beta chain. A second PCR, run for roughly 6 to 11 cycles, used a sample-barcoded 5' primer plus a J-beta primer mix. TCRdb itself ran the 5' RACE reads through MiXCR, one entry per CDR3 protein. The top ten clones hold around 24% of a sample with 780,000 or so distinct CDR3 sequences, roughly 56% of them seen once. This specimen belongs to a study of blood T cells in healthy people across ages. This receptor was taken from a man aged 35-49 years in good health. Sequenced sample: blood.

CDR3 sequence: CSAHSVGTYNEQFF. Written as DNA, the CDR3 is TGCAGTGCTCACTCCGTGGGTACCTACAATGAGCAGTTCTTC. The chain recombines TRBV20-1 with TRBJ2-1; D is unresolved. CDR3 length: 14 amino acids. In germline, CDR1 is DFQATT, CDR2 SNEGSKA (reference sequence). V was shortened by 5 bases and J by 2 bases, with 13 bases between the two germline ends.